This T cell receptor beta chain was profiled in a study of T cells in localized non-small cell lung cancer. Overall study results and limits: Of the top 100 tumor clones, median about 53 were in adjacent lung, 25 to 35 among its top 100. Density of T cells in blood, when higher, went with longer overall survival. Tumor showed lower T cell clonality than uninvolved adjacent lung, where it was highest. Because researchers sequenced only one region of the tumor, heterogeneity is still possible.

As for this clone: Antigen: not known.

Germline values: CDR1 KGHSH, CDR2 LQKENI. V gave up 1 base and J gave up 9 bases, with 23 bases separating them. The CDR3 is 17 residues long. Here immunoSEQ multiplex PCR was the method, and the copy in TCRdb shows in-frame clones only, minus some. Altogether 25,000 or so clones are present, around nine tenths being singletons, with the ten largest covering 5.5% to 6.5%. The sequencing used PBMCs, collected before any cancer treatment. This TCR derives from a man between 40 and 70 years old with stage II lung adenocarcinoma. The gene calls are TRBV18 and TRBJ2-3, with D perhaps TRBD2 (7 bases). The DNA of the CDR3 is TGTGCCAGCTCACCACTTCCGGGGGGCCCGATAGAGGGCACGCAGTATTTT. The encoded protein is CASSPLPGGPIEGTQYF.